Sequencing of this T cell receptor (beta chain) was carried out in a study of T cells in Graves' hyperthyroidism and ophthalmopathy. Study-wide results and caveats: In blood, most of the thyroid clonotypes expanded above 0.001 were also present. The model anticipated ophthalmopathy a median about six months pre-onset.

Authors of the study amplified TCR beta CDR3 regions from RNA transcripts. HTBI primers were used for first-round RT-PCR of the TCR CDR3. MiXCR, applied by TCRdb to the multiplex PCR reads, yields one record per CDR3 protein. The table lists hundreds of thousands of distinct CDR3 sequences, around 22% of them singletons. Active moderate-to-severe ophthalmopathy, Clinical Activity Score at least 3, NOSPECS at least 4, under 3 months' duration. Isolation of PBMCs was performed on about 10 ml fresh peripheral blood. With regard to this clonotype: Its specificity is not known.

Germline V gene data show CDR1 as MDHEN and CDR2 as SYDVKM. CDR3 length equals 18 residues. Deletions cut 3 bases from V and 1 base from J, with 21 bases between. This chain uses TRBV28 with TRBJ1-1; the D gene is possibly TRBD1 (6 bases). The sample was blood. This receptor was obtained from a man aged 25 to 40 with Graves' ophthalmopathy. CDR3 in amino acids: CASSFSFLGDTENTEAFF. CDR3 in DNA: TGTGCCAGCAGTTTTTCCTTTCTAGGGGACACGGAGAACACTGAAGCTTTCTTT.